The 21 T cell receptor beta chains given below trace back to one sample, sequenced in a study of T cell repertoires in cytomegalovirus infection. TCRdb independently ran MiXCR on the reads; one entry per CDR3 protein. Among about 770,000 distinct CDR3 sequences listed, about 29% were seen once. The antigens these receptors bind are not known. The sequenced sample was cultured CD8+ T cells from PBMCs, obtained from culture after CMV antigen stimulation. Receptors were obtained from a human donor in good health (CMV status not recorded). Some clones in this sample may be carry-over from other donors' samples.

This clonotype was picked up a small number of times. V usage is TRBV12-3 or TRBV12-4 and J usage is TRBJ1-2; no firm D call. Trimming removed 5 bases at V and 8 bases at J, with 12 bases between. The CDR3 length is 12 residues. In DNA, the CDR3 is TGTGCCAGCAGTCCTGGGCGTAAGGGCTACACCTTC. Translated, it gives CASSPGRKGYTF.

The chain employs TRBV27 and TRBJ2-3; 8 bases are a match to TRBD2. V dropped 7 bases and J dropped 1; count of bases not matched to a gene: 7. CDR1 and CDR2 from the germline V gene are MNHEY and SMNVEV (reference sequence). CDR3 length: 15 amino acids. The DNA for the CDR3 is TGTGCCAGCACGGGGGGGGGGCTAGGCACAGATACGCAGTATTTT. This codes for CASTGGGLGTDTQYF.

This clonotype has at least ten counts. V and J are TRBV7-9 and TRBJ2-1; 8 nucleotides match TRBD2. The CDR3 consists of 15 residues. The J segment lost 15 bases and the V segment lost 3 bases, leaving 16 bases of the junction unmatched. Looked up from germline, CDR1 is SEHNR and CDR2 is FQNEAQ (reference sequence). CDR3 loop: CASSFPISGGAGPFF. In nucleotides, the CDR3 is TGTGCCAGCAGCTTCCCCATCAGCGGGGGAGCTGGCCCGTTCTTC.

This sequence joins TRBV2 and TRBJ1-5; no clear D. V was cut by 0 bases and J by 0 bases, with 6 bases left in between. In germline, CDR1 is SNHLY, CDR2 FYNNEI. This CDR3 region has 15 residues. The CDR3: CASSEAEYSNQPQHF. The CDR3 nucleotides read TGTGCCAGCAGTGAAGCAGAATATAGCAATCAGCCCCAGCATTTT. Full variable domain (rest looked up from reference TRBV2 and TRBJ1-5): EPEVTQTPSHQVTQMGQEVILRCVPISNHLYFYWYRQILGQKVEFLVSFYNNEISEKSEIFDDQFSVERPDGSNFTLKIRSTKLEDSAMYFCASSEAEYSNQPQHFGDGTRLSIL.

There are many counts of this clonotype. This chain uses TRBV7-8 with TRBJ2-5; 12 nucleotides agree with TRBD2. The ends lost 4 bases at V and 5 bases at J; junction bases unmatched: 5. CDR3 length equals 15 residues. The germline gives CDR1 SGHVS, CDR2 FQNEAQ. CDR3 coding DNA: TGTGCCAGCAGCTCTCCTAGCGGGGGGGTCGAGACCCAGTACTTC. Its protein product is CASSSPSGGVETQYF.

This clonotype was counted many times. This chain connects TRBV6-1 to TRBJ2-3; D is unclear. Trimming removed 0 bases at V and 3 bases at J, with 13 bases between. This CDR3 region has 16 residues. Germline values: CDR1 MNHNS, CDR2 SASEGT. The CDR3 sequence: CASSEALGIKTDTQYF. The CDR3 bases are TGTGCCAGCAGTGAAGCGTTGGGGATAAAAACAGATACGCAGTATTTT.

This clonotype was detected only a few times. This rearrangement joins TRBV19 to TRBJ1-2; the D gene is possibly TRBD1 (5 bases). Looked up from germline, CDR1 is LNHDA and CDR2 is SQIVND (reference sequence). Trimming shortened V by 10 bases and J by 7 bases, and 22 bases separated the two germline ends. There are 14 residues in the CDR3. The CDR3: CATKGSGTISGYTF. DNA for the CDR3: TGTGCCACTAAAGGATCCGGGACTATTTCTGGCTACACCTTC.

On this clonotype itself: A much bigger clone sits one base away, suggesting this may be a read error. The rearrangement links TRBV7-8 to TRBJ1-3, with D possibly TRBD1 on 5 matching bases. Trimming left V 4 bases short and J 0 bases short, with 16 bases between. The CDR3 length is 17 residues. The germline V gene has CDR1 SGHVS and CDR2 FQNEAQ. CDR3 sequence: CASSYQRQTYSGNTIYF. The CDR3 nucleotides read TGTGCCAGCAGCTATCAGAGACAGACTTACTCTGGAAACACCATATATTTT.

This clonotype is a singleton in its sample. In nucleotides, the CDR3 is TGTGCCAGCAGCTCCGGGAGTTACGATGAGCAGTTCTTC. Translated: CASSSGSYDEQFF. The chain is built from TRBV7-9 and TRBJ2-1; perhaps TRBD2 as D (6 bases). CDR3 length: 13 amino acids. V lost 4 bases, J lost 8 bases, and 12 bases lay in between. Germline V lookup: CDR1 SEHNR, CDR2 FQNEAQ (reference sequence).

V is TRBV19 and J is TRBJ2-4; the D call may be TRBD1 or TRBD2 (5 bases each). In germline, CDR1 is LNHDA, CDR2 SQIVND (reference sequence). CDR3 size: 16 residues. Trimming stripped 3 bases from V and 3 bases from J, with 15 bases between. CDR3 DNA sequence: TGTGCCAGTAGTATTGGGACCGATACCCACAAAAACATTCAGTACTTC. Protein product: CASSIGTDTHKNIQYF. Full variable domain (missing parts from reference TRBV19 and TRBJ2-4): DGGITQSPKYLFRKEGQNVTLSCEQNLNHDAMYWYRQDPGQGLRLIYYSQIVNDFQKGDIAEGYSVSREKKESFPLTVTSAQKNPTAFYLCASSIGTDTHKNIQYFGAGTRLSVL.

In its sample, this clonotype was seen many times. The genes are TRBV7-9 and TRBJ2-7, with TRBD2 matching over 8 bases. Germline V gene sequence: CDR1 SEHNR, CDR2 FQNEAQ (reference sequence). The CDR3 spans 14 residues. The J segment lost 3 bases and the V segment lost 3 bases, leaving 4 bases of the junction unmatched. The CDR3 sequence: CASSFGAGVYEQYF. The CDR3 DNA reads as TGTGCCAGCAGCTTTGGAGCGGGGGTCTACGAGCAGTACTTC.

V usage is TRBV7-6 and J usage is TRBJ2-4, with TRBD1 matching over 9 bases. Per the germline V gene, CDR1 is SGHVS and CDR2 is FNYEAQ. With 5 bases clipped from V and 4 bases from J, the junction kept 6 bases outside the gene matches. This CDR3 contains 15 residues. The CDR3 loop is CASSPPGTGKNIQYF. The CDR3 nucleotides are TGTGCCAGCAGCCCCCCCGGGACAGGGAAAAACATTCAGTACTTC. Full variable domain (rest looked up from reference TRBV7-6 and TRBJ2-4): GAGVSQSPRYKVTKRGQDVALRCDPISGHVSLYWYRQALGQGPEFLTYFNYEAQQDKSGLPNDRFSAERPEGSISTLTIQRTEQRDSAMYRCASSPPGTGKNIQYFGAGTRLSVL.

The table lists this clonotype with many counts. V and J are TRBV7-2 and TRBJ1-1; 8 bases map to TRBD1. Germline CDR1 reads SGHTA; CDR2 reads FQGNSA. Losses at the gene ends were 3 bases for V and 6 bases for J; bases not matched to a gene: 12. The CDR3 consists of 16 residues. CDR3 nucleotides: TGTGCCAGCAGCTTTGGGGACAGGCCACTACGATCTGAAGCTTTCTTT. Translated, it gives CASSFGDRPLRSEAFF.

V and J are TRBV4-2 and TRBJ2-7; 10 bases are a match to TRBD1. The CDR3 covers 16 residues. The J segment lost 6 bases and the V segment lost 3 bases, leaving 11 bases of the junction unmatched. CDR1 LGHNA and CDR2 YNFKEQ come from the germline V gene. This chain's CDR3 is CASSHSGGTGDIEQYF. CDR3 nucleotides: TGTGCCAGCAGCCACTCCGGGGGGACAGGGGATATCGAGCAGTACTTC.

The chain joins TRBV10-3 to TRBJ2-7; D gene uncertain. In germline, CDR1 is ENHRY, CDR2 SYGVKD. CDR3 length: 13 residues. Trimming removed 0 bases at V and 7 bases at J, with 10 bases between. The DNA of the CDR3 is TGTGCCATCAGTGAGTCGACTCGAGATGAGCAGTACTTC. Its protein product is CAISESTRDEQYF.

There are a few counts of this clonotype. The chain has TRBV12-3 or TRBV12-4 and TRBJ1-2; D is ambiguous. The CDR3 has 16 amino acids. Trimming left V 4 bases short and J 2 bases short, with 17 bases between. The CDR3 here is CASSSLIWAVNYGYTF. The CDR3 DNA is TGTGCCAGCAGTTCTCTTATCTGGGCAGTGAACTATGGCTACACCTTC.

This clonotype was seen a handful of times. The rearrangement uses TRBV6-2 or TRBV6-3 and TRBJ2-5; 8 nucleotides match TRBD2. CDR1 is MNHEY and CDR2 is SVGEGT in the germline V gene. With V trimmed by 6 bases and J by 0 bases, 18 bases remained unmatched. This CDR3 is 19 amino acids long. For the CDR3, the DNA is TGTGCCAGCAGCCACCATAGCGGAATTGTAGCGGGGTACCAAGAGACCCAGTACTTC. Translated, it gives CASSHHSGIVAGYQETQYF.

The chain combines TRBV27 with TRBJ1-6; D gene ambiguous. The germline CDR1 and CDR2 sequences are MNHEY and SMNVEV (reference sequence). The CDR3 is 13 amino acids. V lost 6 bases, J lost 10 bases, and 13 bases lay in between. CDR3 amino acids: CASSRAVVSPLHF. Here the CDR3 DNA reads TGTGCCAGCAGCCGGGCGGTAGTCTCACCCCTCCACTTT.

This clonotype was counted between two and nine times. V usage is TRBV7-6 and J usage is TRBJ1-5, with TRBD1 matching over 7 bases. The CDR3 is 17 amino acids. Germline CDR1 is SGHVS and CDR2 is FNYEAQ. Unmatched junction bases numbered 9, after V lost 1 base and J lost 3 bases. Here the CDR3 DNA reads TGTGCCAGCAGCTTAGGTCCGGGACAGAGCTACAATCAGCCCCAGCATTTT. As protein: CASSLGPGQSYNQPQHF.

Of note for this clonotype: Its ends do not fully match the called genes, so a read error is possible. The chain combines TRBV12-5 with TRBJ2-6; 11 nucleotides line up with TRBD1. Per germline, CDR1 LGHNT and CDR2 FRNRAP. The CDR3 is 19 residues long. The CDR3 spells CASGLVGTDRGRTANVLTF. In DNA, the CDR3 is TGTGCTAGTGGTTTGGTGGGAACGGACAGGGGGCGCACGGCCAACGTCCTCACTTTC.

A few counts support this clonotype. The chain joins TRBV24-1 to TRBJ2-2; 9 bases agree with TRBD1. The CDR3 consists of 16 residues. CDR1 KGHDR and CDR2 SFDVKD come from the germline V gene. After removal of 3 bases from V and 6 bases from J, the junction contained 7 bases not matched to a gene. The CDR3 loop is CATSDGGQGRSGELFF. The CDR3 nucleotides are TGTGCCACCAGTGATGGGGGACAGGGAAGATCCGGGGAGCTGTTTTTT.